This T cell receptor beta chain was documented in a study of T-cell reconstitution after alpha-beta-depleted transplantation in children. Study-level points and caveats: Most T-cell counts and diversity one year after the transplant came from T cells that were newly produced. It was surviving recipient T cells and thymic progenitors that gave some patients high TCRbeta diversity at day 60. Reportedly, only several hundred clones from non-depleted graft cells drove alpha-beta T-cell counts at about two months.

V lost 2 bases and J lost 8, with 10 bases in between. The CDR3 runs to 12 residues. CDR1 SQVTM and CDR2 ANQGSEA come from the germline V gene. As to this clonotype: What it recognizes is unknown.

Unique molecular identifiers featured in how the TCRbeta library was prepared. In TCRdb, the PCR reads were re-called with MiXCR into one record per CDR3 protein. The table has around 600,000 distinct CDR3 sequences, more than 20% seen once; the top ten hold 13% to 15%. The TCR was taken from a boy in the first two years of life who had a stem cell transplant for acute myeloid leukemia, so the T cells may come from the graft donor. The V and J genes are TRBV29-1 and TRBJ2-1; the D call may be TRBD1 or TRBD2 (5 bases each). Sample: PBMCs, mostly from graft donor cells, taken 360 days after TCRalphabeta/CD19-depleted stem cell transplant. In DNA, the CDR3 is TGCAGCGTTGAACTCCGGGGACATGAGCAGTTCTTC. Residues: CSVELRGHEQFF.